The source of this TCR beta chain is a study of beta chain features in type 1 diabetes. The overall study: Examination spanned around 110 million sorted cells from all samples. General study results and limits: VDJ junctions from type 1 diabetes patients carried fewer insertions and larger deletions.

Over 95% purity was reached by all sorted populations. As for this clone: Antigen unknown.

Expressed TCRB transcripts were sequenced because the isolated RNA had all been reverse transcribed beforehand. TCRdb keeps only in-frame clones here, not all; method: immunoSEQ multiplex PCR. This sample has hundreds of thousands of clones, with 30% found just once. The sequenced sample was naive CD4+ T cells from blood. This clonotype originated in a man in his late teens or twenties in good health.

The CDR3 region is CASSLEGPQETQYF. The DNA for the CDR3 is TGCGCCAGCAGCTTGGAGGGGCCTCAAGAGACCCAGTACTTC. V and J are TRBV5-1 and TRBJ2-5; possibly TRBD1 for D (5 bases). Germline V lookup: CDR1 SGHRS, CDR2 YFSETQ. Trimming took off 0 bases at V and 2 bases at J, with 8 bases between the two ends. This CDR3 comprises 14 residues.